What follows are 13 T cell receptor beta chains derived from one specimen sequenced in a study of blood T cell repertoires in COVID-19. The protocol was immunoSEQ multiplex PCR, while the TCRdb copy is restricted to in-frame clones and leaves out a portion. This table has around 76,000 clones, approximately 89% appearing once. The source material was peripheral blood. The receptors stem from a man at least 80 years old with acute or convalescent COVID-19.

The chain joins TRBV6-5 to TRBJ2-7; 8 bases map to TRBD2. Losses at the gene ends were 2 bases for V and 0 bases for J; bases not matched to a gene: 3. CDR1 MNHEY and CDR2 SVGAGI come from the germline V gene. There are 15 residues in the CDR3. CDR3 DNA sequence: TGTGCCAGCAGTTACCAGGCGGGGGGCTCCTACGAGCAGTACTTC. Encoded protein: CASSYQAGGSYEQYF.

This chain links TRBV5-1 with TRBJ2-3, with TRBD1 identical over 9 bases. V gave up 3 bases and J gave up 2 bases; unmatched junction bases: 4. This CDR3 is 15 amino acids long. The germline V gene encodes CDR1 SGHRS and CDR2 YFSETQ. Here the CDR3 reads CASSSRTGDTDTQYF. For the CDR3, the DNA is TGCGCCAGCAGCTCCCGGACAGGGGACACAGATACGCAGTATTTT.

There are a few counts of this clone. V and J are TRBV27 and TRBJ2-2, with D perhaps matching TRBD2 (6 bases). Germline CDR1 reads MNHEY; CDR2 reads SMNVEV (reference sequence). V dropped 4 bases and J dropped 2 bases, with 20 bases sitting between them. This CDR3 is built from 18 residues. The CDR3 reads CASSSPGLIGRNTGELFF. CDR3 in DNA: TGTGCCAGCAGTTCACCGGGACTCATAGGGAGAAACACCGGGGAGCTGTTTTTT.

The chain recombines TRBV4-3 with TRBJ1-2; possible D gene TRBD1, 6 bases. V was clipped by 0 bases and J by 5 bases, with 19 bases between them. This CDR3 has 17 residues. Germline V gene lookup returns CDR1 LGHNA and CDR2 YSLEER. CDR3 sequence: CASSQDLTKQGGYGYTF. The CDR3, as DNA: TGCGCCAGCAGCCAAGATTTGACCAAACAGGGAGGGTATGGCTACACCTTC.

The chain employs TRBV28 and TRBJ1-1; perhaps TRBD1 as D (6 bases). This CDR3 is built from 16 residues. Germline loops: CDR1 MDHEN, CDR2 SYDVKM. V lost 5 bases to trimming and J lost 4 bases, with 20 bases between them. CDR3 residues: CASSTLLRGRATEAFF. The CDR3 DNA reads TGTGCCAGCAGTACTCTCCTCAGGGGACGGGCCACTGAAGCTTTCTTT.

A single count supports this clone. The rearrangement joins TRBV14 to TRBJ2-5; D not certain. Trimming removed 4 bases at V and 6 bases at J, with 15 bases between. This CDR3 has 14 residues. The germline gives CDR1 SGHDN, CDR2 FVKESK. The CDR3 DNA reads as TGTGCCAGCAGCCCCACCTCACTGAGGAAGACCCAGTACTTC. Translated: CASSPTSLRKTQYF.

The chain carries TRBV5-1 and TRBJ2-5; D may be TRBD1 (5 bases). Germline V gene sequence: CDR1 SGHRS, CDR2 YFSETQ. The CDR3 consists of 16 residues. With 0 bases removed from V and 0 bases from J, the gap between germline ends came to 12 bases. CDR3: CASSLAVRGNQETQYF. The CDR3 DNA reads TGCGCCAGCAGCTTGGCCGTAAGGGGAAACCAAGAGACCCAGTACTTC.

The sample holds one count of this clone. The genes are TRBV7-9 and TRBJ2-5; perhaps TRBD2 as D (5 bases). V was pared by 5 bases and J by 3 bases, with 13 bases between. This CDR3 contains 14 residues. The V gene's germline CDR1 is SEHNR and CDR2 FQNEAQ (reference sequence). The CDR3 region has the DNA TGTGCCAGCAGCCCGGGGTCAATCGAAGAGACCCAGTACTTC. As protein: CASSPGSIEETQYF.

The rearrangement uses TRBV4-1 and TRBJ2-1; a weak D match, TRBD2 (6 bases). Trimming left V 0 bases short and J 4 bases short, with 22 bases between. The CDR3 has 19 residues. Germline V gene data show CDR1 as MGHRA and CDR2 as YSYEKL. CDR3 bases: TGCGCCAGCAGCCAAGAGCCCCCCGTTTCGGCGGGGAGGTACAATGAGCAGTTCTTC. This gives the protein CASSQEPPVSAGRYNEQFF.

This clone has a single count. The chain is built from TRBV19 and TRBJ2-7; TRBD1 matches at 7 bases. V lost 3 bases to trimming and J lost 3 bases; unmatched junction nucleotides: 5. Germline V gene lookup returns CDR1 LNHDA and CDR2 SQIVND (reference sequence). This CDR3 is built from 14 residues. The CDR3 nucleotides read TGTGCCAGTAGTATGAGGGACAGATTCTACGAGCAGTACTTC. Protein sequence: CASSMRDRFYEQYF.

The V and J genes are TRBV9 and TRBJ1-6, with D uncertain. This CDR3 region has 15 residues. The germline V gene has CDR1 SGDLS and CDR2 YYNGEE. V lost 2 bases to trimming and J lost 7 bases, with 13 bases between them. Here the CDR3 DNA reads TGTGCCAGCAGCGTTGGGAGGGATGGAAATTCACCCCTCCACTTT. This translates into CASSVGRDGNSPLHF.

This chain uses TRBV19 with TRBJ1-1, with D hard to call. The CDR3 length is 13 residues. Germline V gives CDR1 LNHDA, CDR2 SQIVND (reference sequence). V was trimmed by 4 bases and J by 1 base, leaving 7 bases between them. CDR3 protein: CASSTTSNTEAFF. The CDR3 DNA follows: TGTGCCAGTAGTACGACTTCGAACACTGAAGCTTTCTTT.

V and J are TRBV14 and TRBJ2-5; 7 bases map to TRBD2. Germline CDR1 is SGHDN and CDR2 is FVKESK. CDR3 length equals 15 residues. V shed 3 bases, J shed 5 bases, and the junction held 9 bases outside the gene matches. CDR3 sequence (DNA): TGTGCCAGCAGCCAGGCAAACCCCGGGGGGGAGACCCAGTACTTC. Its translation is CASSQANPGGETQYF.